The text below deals with one TCR beta chain. The antigen this receptor binds is unknown. No much larger clone exists at a distance of one base, and base qualities are not known. A second Seattle source provided samples from volunteer blood donors who had recovered from COVID-19. Collaborating institutions collected whole blood in K2EDTA tubes following their own protocols. For TCRbeta analysis, collaborators shipped samples as frozen whole blood, isolated PBMCs, or DNA extracted from either of those sample types. The data were obtained in a study of blood T cell repertoires in COVID-19 (TCRdb year 2020). With respect to the entire study: Collaborator samples came from the United States, Italy and Spain and covered acute and convalescent phases of COVID-19. Deeply sampled blood TCRbeta repertoires from subjects exposed to, actively infected with, or recovered from COVID-19 were included in the dataset. A freely available public database, intended as a resource for researchers studying the immune response to SARS-CoV-2, is where the repertoires were released. The prospective study material was composed of cDNA or gDNA derived from T cells, B-cell-depleted T cells, or PBMCs. Samples were obtained from the ongoing ImmuneRACE study (first 160 participants) and from some 1,300 subjects provided by 6 global collaborators. The sample metadata nearly always contained a de-identified subject ID, COVID-19 status, age in years and sex. HLA class I and class II types, where available, came from metadata supplied by the sample provider rather than from assay-based typing. General study outcomes and caveats: The quantity of clinical and demographic metadata differed by source and by participant and was supplied without curation.

The immunoSEQ Assay, a bias-controlled multiplex PCR, was used to amplify TCRbeta CDR3 regions from genomic DNA. Processing in the source paper ran as follows. The number of nucleated cells in each sample was estimated from the amplification of reference gene primers within the assay. To quantify the absolute abundance of each unique TCRbeta CDR3 rearrangement, sequence reads were collapsed and filtered. For each sample, productive Simpson clonality was calculated as the square root of Simpson's diversity index over productive rearrangements. TCRdb obtained this table from immuneACCESS and retained in-frame rearrangements with V and J assigned. These tables miss some clones; where compared with another copy, unresolved V genes account for less than half of the shortfall, and the remainder is unexplained. V and J calls plus clone size are reproduced from that table; the DNA served to infer D and trimming. This sample gives about 300,000 clones in total; 80% to 90% of them show up just once. The biggest ten clones account for about 1.6% of the sample.

Sequenced input: peripheral blood. The sequence derives from a woman in her 40s who had recovered from COVID-19.

The sequenced DNA: TGTGCCTGGACGACTGGGGGCCGGTTACCCCTCCACTTT. Its protein reads: CAWTTGGRLPLHF. The chain links TRBV30 with TRBJ1-6; 6 matching bases give a weak D call of TRBD1. The CDR3 runs 13 amino acids, cysteine and phenylalanine included. The read is trimmed to its CDR3 DNA, 39 bases read in frame from base 1. Sequences GTSNPN (CDR1) and SVGIG (CDR2) are obtained from the germline V gene (reference sequence). At the junction V is shortened by 4 bases and J by 12 bases, with 16 bases in between.